The sequence of this T cell receptor beta chain was determined in a study of control samples from healthy donors and cancer patients. The germline V gene has CDR1 SNHLY and CDR2 FYNNEI. This CDR3 is 13 amino acids long. Between the trimmed V and J ends, which lost 2 bases and 4 bases, there was a span of 8 bases. Only in-frame clones appear in the TCRdb table, and some are missing; sequencing was by immunoSEQ multiplex PCR. This table has roughly 54,000 clones, approximately 95% appearing once. The sequenced sample was blood. This sequence was found in a woman aged 25 to 45 in good health. The V and J genes are TRBV2 and TRBJ1-2; no clear D. CDR3 DNA: TGTGCCAGCAGTGAAAGACCGCTCTATGGCTACACCTTC. Protein sequence: CASSERPLYGYTF.